This paragraph reports one TCR beta chain. TCRdb keeps only in-frame clones here, not all; method: immunoSEQ multiplex PCR. The sample yields approximately 87,000 clones, 88% seen once. These data come from a study of OX40 agonist ivuxolimab in advanced cancers. Study in general: The study enrolled dose-escalation patients with hepatocellular carcinoma, melanoma, renal cell or head and neck cancer.

Germline CDR1 SEHNR, CDR2 FQNEAQ (reference sequence). CDR3 length: 16 residues. Unmatched junction bases numbered 6, after V lost 1 base and J lost 4 bases. This clonotype originated in an adult with an advanced solid tumor such as melanoma, head and neck, liver or kidney cancer. The chain joins TRBV7-9 to TRBJ2-5; the match to TRBD2 covers 10 bases. Material: CD4+ or CD8+ T cells sorted from blood, obtained in a trial of the OX40 agonist ivuxolimab. The CDR3: CASSLDSLAGAETQYF. DNA of the CDR3: TGTGCCAGCAGCTTAGATTCTCTAGCGGGAGCAGAGACCCAGTACTTC.